These 29 T cell receptor beta chains were sequenced from one sample in a study of tumor-infiltrating lymphocytes in localized non-small cell lung cancer. Clones were sequenced by immunoSEQ multiplex PCR, and TCRdb holds only the in-frame ones, with some missing. The table includes some 11,000 clones, about 80% detected once. Sequencing was done on a sample of uninvolved lung tissue not adjacent to the tumor. Receptors originate from a human donor with non-small cell lung cancer.

V usage is TRBV7-9 and J usage is TRBJ1-1, with a possible D match to TRBD1 (6 bases). Germline CDR1 is SEHNR and CDR2 is FQNEAQ (reference sequence). Trimming took off 0 bases at V and 8 bases at J, with 10 bases between the two ends. The length of the CDR3 is 13 residues. The CDR3 bases are TGTGCCAGCAGCTTAGCGGGGGGACAAGAAGCTTTCTTT. This encodes CASSLAGGQEAFF.

V gene TRBV2 combines with J gene TRBJ1-2; tentative D call: TRBD1 (6 bases). Looked up from germline, CDR1 is SNHLY and CDR2 is FYNNEI. Trimming took 6 bases from V and 4 from J, leaving 12 bases between them. This CDR3 is built from 13 residues. The CDR3 region is CASSVTGLYGYTF. The DNA for the CDR3 is TGTGCCAGCAGCGTGACAGGACTCTATGGCTACACCTTC.

Only a few counts were recorded for this clone. The chain carries TRBV4-1 and TRBJ2-1; D may correspond to TRBD1 or TRBD2 (5 bases each). Germline CDR1 is MGHRA and CDR2 is YSYEKL. This CDR3 has 16 residues. V dropped 0 bases and J dropped 9 bases, with 18 bases sitting between them. The CDR3 region is CASSQEGETPGREQFF. CDR3 coding DNA: TGCGCCAGCAGCCAAGAAGGGGAGACGCCCGGACGTGAGCAGTTCTTC.

The chain joins TRBV11-2 to TRBJ1-2; the match to TRBD1 covers 7 bases. CDR1 is SGHAT and CDR2 is FQNNGV in the germline V gene. The V segment lost 3 bases and the J segment 5 bases; nucleotides outside the gene matches: 6. CDR3 length: 14 residues. For the CDR3, the DNA is TGTGCCAGCAGCTTGCGGAGACAGGGATATGGCTACACCTTC. It translates to CASSLRRQGYGYTF.

This chain links TRBV6-5 with TRBJ1-1, with D uncertain. This CDR3 comprises 12 residues. The V and J ends lost 5 bases and 5 bases respectively, with 9 bases between them. The germline gives CDR1 MNHEY, CDR2 SVGAGI. CDR3 coding DNA: TGTGCCAGCAGTCCCCCTAGGACTGAAGCTTTCTTT. The encoded protein is CASSPPRTEAFF.

V gene TRBV2 combines with J gene TRBJ2-5; 11 bases match TRBD2. The CDR3 totals 15 residues. V lost 6 bases to trimming and J lost 2 bases; unmatched junction nucleotides: 5. From germline, CDR1 is SNHLY and CDR2 FYNNEI. DNA of the CDR3: TGTGCCAGCAGCGCCAGACTAGCGGGACAAGAGACCCAGTACTTC. Protein sequence: CASSARLAGQETQYF.

In this sample, this clone turned up a few times. This sequence joins TRBV5-1 and TRBJ1-2; 7 nucleotides agree with TRBD1. The CDR3 extends over 12 amino acids. CDR1 and CDR2 from the germline V gene are SGHRS and YFSETQ. Germline trimming cut 0 bases from V and 14 bases from J; bases unmatched to any gene: 7. CDR3 amino acids: CASSLEQGTYTF. Here the CDR3 DNA reads TGCGCCAGCAGCTTGGAACAGGGGACTTATACCTTC. Full variable domain (missing parts from reference TRBV5-1 and TRBJ1-2): KAGVTQTPRYLIKTRGQQVTLSCSPISGHRSVSWYQQTPGQGLQFLFEYFSETQRNKGNFPGRFSGRQFSNSRSEMNVSTLELGDSALYLCASSLEQGTYTFGSGTRLTVV.

The J gene is TRBJ2-2, the V gene TRBV9, with D tentatively TRBD2 (5 bases). Trimming removed 0 bases from V and 5 bases from J, with 11 bases in between. CDR1 is SGDLS and CDR2 is YYNGEE in the germline V gene. The CDR3 is made up of 15 amino acids. The CDR3 loop is CASSVGRPGTGELFF. DNA of the CDR3: TGTGCCAGCAGCGTAGGACGCCCGGGGACCGGGGAGCTGTTTTTT.

This chain links TRBV7-9 with TRBJ2-3; a weak D match, TRBD1 (6 bases). Germline V gene lookup returns CDR1 SEHNR and CDR2 FQNEAQ (reference sequence). The length of the CDR3 is 15 residues. V dropped 6 bases and J dropped 2 bases, with 15 bases sitting between them. CDR3 sequence: CASSQDSYYTDTQYF. The DNA for the CDR3 is TGTGCCAGCAGTCAGGACAGCTACTACACAGATACGCAGTATTTT.

This chain connects TRBV2 to TRBJ2-1; 10 bases match TRBD2. The V gene's germline CDR1 is SNHLY and CDR2 FYNNEI. The CDR3 sequence is 14 residues long. V trimming: 11 bases; J trimming: 6 bases; junction bases outside the gene matches: 10. The CDR3 coding sequence is TGTGCCGGGCTGGAACTAGCGGGACTCAATGAGCAGTTCTTC. Its translation: CAGLELAGLNEQFF.

This chain uses TRBV6-5 with TRBJ1-5; D is undetermined. This CDR3 region has 15 residues. Trimming left V 0 bases short and J 4 bases short, with 10 bases between. Germline loops: CDR1 MNHEY, CDR2 SVGAGI. The CDR3 nucleotides are TGTGCCAGCAGTTACTCGATACACGGGAATCAGCCCCAGCATTTT. Protein sequence: CASSYSIHGNQPQHF.

The chain carries TRBV27 and TRBJ1-1; the D is unclear. Trimming pared 0 bases from V and 3 bases from J, leaving 8 bases between. The CDR3 length is 14 residues. Germline lookup yields CDR1 MNHEY and CDR2 SMNVEV (reference sequence). The CDR3 loop reads CASSLSMAYTEAFF. The CDR3 DNA sequence: TGTGCCAGCAGTTTATCGATGGCCTACACTGAAGCTTTCTTT.

The CDR3 nucleotides are TGTGCCTGGAGGCCCCGTATTATAGGCAGTAGCTATGGCTACACCTTC. This gives the protein CAWRPRIIGSSYGYTF. V gene TRBV30 combines with J gene TRBJ1-2; D gene uncertain. Germline V gene data show CDR1 as GTSNPN and CDR2 as SVGIG (reference sequence). Deletions cut 3 bases from V and 4 bases from J, with 21 bases between. CDR3 length equals 16 residues.

V is TRBV11-3 and J is TRBJ1-6; D gene unclear. The length of the CDR3 is 13 residues. The germline CDR1 and CDR2 sequences are SGHNT and YENEEA. Trimming pared 3 bases from V and 8 bases from J, leaving 8 bases between. The CDR3 here is CASSFVSDSPLHF. The CDR3 DNA sequence: TGTGCCAGCAGCTTCGTCAGCGATTCACCCCTCCACTTT.

The V gene is TRBV5-1, the J gene TRBJ2-7; 9 nucleotides match TRBD2. With 4 bases clipped from V and 7 bases from J, the junction kept 9 bases outside the gene matches. The V gene's germline CDR1 is SGHRS and CDR2 YFSETQ. The CDR3 is 14 amino acids. The CDR3 is CASSPGGTSLEQYF. As DNA, the CDR3 is TGCGCCAGCAGCCCTGGTGGGACTAGCCTAGAGCAGTACTTC.

The chain couples TRBV27 to TRBJ1-1; D remains unclear. The germline V and J ends were trimmed by 2 bases and 3 bases, with 10 bases remaining between them. Germline CDR1 MNHEY, CDR2 SMNVEV (reference sequence). The length of the CDR3 is 14 residues. This CDR3 reads CASSLRPTDTEAFF. The DNA for the CDR3 is TGTGCCAGCAGTTTACGGCCAACAGACACTGAAGCTTTCTTT.

This clone came up a few times. The chain combines TRBV18 with TRBJ1-1, with D unclear. Trimming removed 2 bases from V and 2 bases from J, with 9 bases in between. CDR1 and CDR2 (germline): KGHSH, LQKENI. The CDR3 spans 14 residues. The CDR3, as DNA: TGTGCCAGCTCACCAGTGGGAGGAAACACTGAAGCTTTCTTT. Translated: CASSPVGGNTEAFF.

The chain joins TRBV27 to TRBJ1-2; TRBD1 might be the D (6 bases). V was clipped by 1 base and J by 2 bases, with 14 bases between them. Germline-derived CDR1 and CDR2 are MNHEY and SMNVEV (reference sequence). The CDR3 consists of 16 residues. The CDR3 bases are TGTGCCAGCAGTTTATACAGGGCAGGAGGGAACTATGGCTACACCTTC. Encoded protein: CASSLYRAGGNYGYTF.

This clone has only one observation. This chain uses TRBV2 with TRBJ1-1; D ambiguous. Germline CDR1 is SNHLY and CDR2 is FYNNEI. This CDR3 has 13 amino acids. Trimming pared 6 bases from V and 10 bases from J, leaving 18 bases between. CDR3 sequence (DNA): TGTGCCAGCAGCTTTTTTGCGGGGTCCCGAGCTTTCTTT. It is translated as CASSFFAGSRAFF.

This clone was detected once. The gene calls are TRBV5-6 and TRBJ2-7, with unresolved D. CDR1 and CDR2 (germline): SGHDT, YYEEEE. The V end was cut by 5 bases, the J end by 0 bases, with 12 bases between. This CDR3 comprises 14 residues. CDR3 DNA: TGTGCCAGCAGTGTGTGGCAGCTCTCCTACGAGCAGTACTTC. As protein: CASSVWQLSYEQYF.

The rearrangement uses TRBV5-1 and TRBJ2-7; 7 bases agree with TRBD1. Germline assignment: CDR1 SGHRS and CDR2 YFSETQ. CDR3 length: 14 residues. The V and J ends lost 2 bases and 2 bases, in that order; junction bases with no gene match: 4. The CDR3 DNA follows: TGCGCCAGCAGCTTAACAGGGGCTACCTACGAGCAGTACTTC. Protein sequence: CASSLTGATYEQYF.

The rearrangement links TRBV5-1 to TRBJ2-7, with TRBD1 as a possible D gene (5 bases). V lost 2 bases and J lost 7, with 19 bases in between. The CDR3 extends over 15 amino acids. CDR1 SGHRS and CDR2 YFSETQ come from the germline V gene. The CDR3 spells CASSLMGREGEEQYF. The CDR3 coding sequence is TGCGCCAGCAGCTTAATGGGCAGGGAAGGAGAAGAGCAGTACTTC.

The V call is TRBV7-6, the J call TRBJ2-3, with 10 nucleotides matching TRBD2. This CDR3 spans 17 amino acids. With 4 bases clipped from V and 8 bases from J, the junction kept 15 bases outside the gene matches. Germline V CDR1 and CDR2: SGHVS, FNYEAQ. CDR3 nucleotides: TGTGCCAGCAGCTCCGATTGGGCTAGCGGGGGATATGTTACGCAGTATTTT. It yields the protein CASSSDWASGGYVTQYF. The whole variable domain, remainder taken from reference TRBV7-6 and TRBJ2-3, is GAGVSQSPRYKVTKRGQDVALRCDPISGHVSLYWYRQALGQGPEFLTYFNYEAQQDKSGLPNDRFSAERPEGSISTLTIQRTEQRDSAMYRCASSSDWASGGYVTQYFGPGTRLTVL.

This clone has just a few counts. This chain uses TRBV7-3 with TRBJ1-1; D unresolved. Germline lookup yields CDR1 SGHTA and CDR2 FQGTGA. V was trimmed by 5 bases and J by 7 bases, leaving 14 bases between them. The CDR3 length is 13 residues. CDR3 residues: CASSPPGDSEAFF. CDR3 nucleotide sequence: TGTGCCAGCAGCCCCCCGGGAGATAGTGAAGCTTTCTTT.

The rearrangement joins TRBV7-2 to TRBJ2-1; TRBD2 aligns across 7 bases. V lost 6 bases to trimming and J lost 9 bases; unmatched junction nucleotides: 8. The CDR3 loop spans 13 amino acids. Germline V CDR1 and CDR2: SGHTA, FQGNSA. Here the CDR3 reads CASSPGRGSEQFF. The CDR3 region has the DNA TGTGCCAGCAGTCCCGGGCGGGGGTCTGAGCAGTTCTTC.

This chain links TRBV28 with TRBJ1-2; 7 bases agree with TRBD1. The CDR3 totals 14 residues. Looked up from germline, CDR1 is MDHEN and CDR2 is SYDVKM. The ends lost 2 bases at V and 5 bases at J; junction bases unmatched: 5. The CDR3 sequence is CASSLQDRTYGYTF. The DNA of the CDR3 is TGTGCCAGCAGTTTACAGGACAGGACTTATGGCTACACCTTC.

CDR3 coding DNA: TGTGCCAGCAGCTCCGCACAGGGGGTCTACGAGCAGTACTTC. Its translation: CASSSAQGVYEQYF. The V call is TRBV11-2, the J call TRBJ2-7, with TRBD1 matching over 8 bases. V shed 4 bases, J shed 3 bases, and the junction held 5 bases outside the gene matches. Germline lookup yields CDR1 SGHAT and CDR2 FQNNGV. The CDR3 contains 14 residues.

This chain connects TRBV30 to TRBJ1-4; 7 nucleotides agree with TRBD1. The CDR3 covers 15 residues. The trim removed 1 base at V and 6 bases at J, leaving 8 bases unmatched. Germline loops: CDR1 GTSNPN, CDR2 SVGIG (reference sequence). Here the CDR3 DNA reads TGTGCCTGGAGTGGGGGGCAGGGGGGAGATGAAAAACTGTTTTTT. Its protein product is CAWSGGQGGDEKLFF.

This chain uses TRBV19 with TRBJ2-6, with D uncertain. In germline, CDR1 is LNHDA, CDR2 SQIVND (reference sequence). V was clipped by 1 base and J by 2 bases, with 9 bases between them. The CDR3 has 16 amino acids. The CDR3 DNA is TGTGCCAGTAGTATAGGACTGCTCACTGGGGCCAACGTCCTGACTTTC. Protein: CASSIGLLTGANVLTF.